These T cell receptor beta chains were read from a single sample in a study of technical replicates of blood from a few donors. The method was immunoSEQ multiplex PCR; TCRdb's version includes in-frame clones alone and lacks a portion of them. The sample lists approximately 79,000 clones; around 90% were seen once. Input material: T cells isolated from PBMCs. Source of these receptors: a human donor in good health. CDR3s include the opening cysteine and the closing phenylalanine or tryptophan. D genes are given only for firm matches. Rows give clone size only sometimes, using once, few, many, or a class for an expanded clone.

TGTGCCAGCAGCCGGACTGCTAATGAAAAACTGTTTTTT	CASSRTANEKLFF	TRBV5-4	-	TRBJ1-4	many
TGTGCCACCAGCAGACATCCTGACAGGGTGATGCCCTCTGAAGCTTTCTTT	CATSRHPDRVMPSEAFF	TRBV15	TRBD1	TRBJ1-1	few
TGTGCCATCAGTGAGAGGGACAGGGGTCAGCCCCAGCATTTT	CAISERDRGQPQHF	TRBV10-3	TRBD1	TRBJ1-5	-
TGCGCCAGCAGGCTAGGGAGTGGCGGGGAACAGTACTTC	CASRLGSGGEQYF	TRBV5-1	-	TRBJ2-7	once
TGTGCCAGCAGAGCTAGCGGGATCTACAATGAGCAGTTCTTC	CASRASGIYNEQFF	TRBV6-1	TRBD2	TRBJ2-1	-
TGTGCCAGCAGCGTAAGGGGATCCTACGAGCAGTACTTC	CASSVRGSYEQYF	TRBV9	-	TRBJ2-7	-
TGTGCCAGCAGCGCCTTAGCGGGACAGACAGATACGCAGTATTTT	CASSALAGQTDTQYF	TRBV9	-	TRBJ2-3	-
TGTGCCAGCAGCCCAGCCGGGGAGCTGTTTTTT	CASSPAGELFF	TRBV6-6	-	TRBJ2-2	-
TGTGCCAGCAGCCCCCACGGGGGCGGGAGGTCGGATGAGCAGTACTTC	CASSPHGGGRSDEQYF	TRBV9	TRBD2	TRBJ2-7	-
TGTGCCAGCAGCACGGGACTAGCGGGAGTCAATGAGCAGTTCTTC	CASSTGLAGVNEQFF	TRBV7-8	TRBD2	TRBJ2-1	once
TGTGCCAGTAGTATAGGAGACTTCAGAGAGACCCAGTACTTC	CASSIGDFRETQYF	TRBV19	-	TRBJ2-5	-
TGTGCCTTGGACGGTGGCGGGAGGCGTGTTAGCTCCTACAATGAGCAGTTCTTC	CALDGGGRRVSSYNEQFF	TRBV30	TRBD2	TRBJ2-1	-
TGCGCCAGCAGTACAGACAGAAGGGAGACCCAGTACTTC	CASSTDRRETQYF	TRBV10-2	-	TRBJ2-5	once
TGCAGCGCTACGGACAGCTACGAGCAGTACTTC	CSATDSYEQYF	TRBV29-1	-	TRBJ2-7	-
TGTGCCAGCAGTCTTAGCGGGAGGTATAATGAGCAGTTCTTC	CASSLSGRYNEQFF	TRBV28	TRBD2	TRBJ2-1	-
TGCGCCAGCAGCCGAATCGCGGGGGGGGACTCTGGAAACACCATATATTTT	CASSRIAGGDSGNTIYF	TRBV4-3	-	TRBJ1-3	-
TGTGCCAGCCGGACAGGCTCTGGAAACACCATATATTTT	CASRTGSGNTIYF	TRBV6-5	TRBD1	TRBJ1-3	-
TGTGCCAGCAGCTTAGGCCTAGCGGGGGCCAGTCAGTTCTTC	CASSLGLAGASQFF	TRBV7-2	TRBD2	TRBJ2-1	-
TGTGCCAGCGGCAATAGCGGGACTACCTACGAGCAGTACTTC	CASGNSGTTYEQYF	TRBV6-5	TRBD2	TRBJ2-7	once
TGTGCCTGGAGGACTTTGAACACTGAAGCTTTCTTT	CAWRTLNTEAFF	TRBV30	-	TRBJ1-1	few
TGTGCCAGCAGACTACTGAACACTGAAGCTTTCTTT	CASRLLNTEAFF	TRBV6-1	-	TRBJ1-1	-
TGTGCCAGCAGCTTAGCGGAAGGAGCCACAGATACGCAGTATTTT	CASSLAEGATDTQYF	TRBV7-9	-	TRBJ2-3	-
TGTGCCAGCTCACAACAGGGTGGAAACACTGAAGCTTTCTTT	CASSQQGGNTEAFF	TRBV18	-	TRBJ1-1	-
TGTGCCAGCAAACTGGGACAGGGGGCGGGCAGGGGAAAACTGTTTTTT	CASKLGQGAGRGKLFF	TRBV25-1	TRBD1	TRBJ1-4	-
TGTGCCAGCAGCAAACAGGGAACCCAGTACTTC	CASSKQGTQYF	TRBV6-5	-	TRBJ2-5	-
TGCGCCAGCAGCCAAGGGGCAACTGAAGCTTTCTTT	CASSQGATEAFF	TRBV4-3	-	TRBJ1-1	-
TGTGCCAGCAGTTTATCCGGTAGCACTGAAGCTTTCTTT	CASSLSGSTEAFF	TRBV27	-	TRBJ1-1	-
TGTGCCAGCAGCTTTGGTCAGGCGATGAACACTGAAGCTTTCTTT	CASSFGQAMNTEAFF	TRBV7-9	-	TRBJ1-1	-
TGTGCCAGCTCACCGACAGCCTGGTATGGCTACACCTTC	CASSPTAWYGYTF	TRBV18	-	TRBJ1-2	-
TGCAGTGCTAGTCTCCCTAACGAGCAGTACTTC	CSASLPNEQYF	TRBV20-1	-	TRBJ2-7	-
TGTGCCAGTACCAACGGACAGGGTCCGGGGGAGCAGTACTTC	CASTNGQGPGEQYF	TRBV19	TRBD1	TRBJ2-7	-
TGTGCCAGCAGCTTAGTAGCGCCCAGGGGGCTAGAAGCTTTCTTT	CASSLVAPRGLEAFF	TRBV7-9	TRBD1	TRBJ1-1	-
TGTGCCAGCAGTGCTTACTCTAGCGGGAGCTACAATGAGCAGTTCTTC	CASSAYSSGSYNEQFF	TRBV11-2	TRBD2	TRBJ2-1	-
TGTGCCAGCAGTTCCACAGGGTATGGCTACACCTTC	CASSSTGYGYTF	TRBV6-6	-	TRBJ1-2	-
TGTGCCAGCAGTTTCCTAGCGGGAGGGCGCACAGATACGCAGTATTTT	CASSFLAGGRTDTQYF	TRBV27	TRBD2	TRBJ2-3	-
TGTGCCAGCAGCCTGGAGGCGCCGGAGAATAATGAGCAGTTCTTC	CASSLEAPENNEQFF	TRBV2	-	TRBJ2-1	-
TGTGCCAGTTCGGGGGGCTCTGCTGAAGCTTTCTTT	CASSGGSAEAFF	TRBV7-6	-	TRBJ1-1	few
TGTGCCAGCAGCTTTTTGGGGGGTCAGGACTACACCTTC	CASSFLGGQDYTF	TRBV11-2	-	TRBJ1-2	-
TGTGCCAGCAGCGTAGGAGGTGAGAATCGGGGCTACACCTTC	CASSVGGENRGYTF	TRBV9	-	TRBJ1-2	once
TGTGCCAGCAGCTACAGCGGGAGGGAATCAGATACGCAGTATTTT	CASSYSGRESDTQYF	TRBV11-2	TRBD2	TRBJ2-3	-
TGTGCCAGCAGCTTAGAGGGCAGGGGTAATGAAAAACTGTTTTTT	CASSLEGRGNEKLFF	TRBV7-2	-	TRBJ1-4	-
TGTGCCAGCAGTTTAACTACAGGGGGAGAGGAAAAACTGTTTTTT	CASSLTTGGEEKLFF	TRBV6-5	TRBD1	TRBJ1-4	-
TGTGCCAGCAGCACAGGGGGGTATCAAGAGACCCAGTACTTC	CASSTGGYQETQYF	TRBV11-3	TRBD1	TRBJ2-5	-
TGTGCCAGCACCGTAGCGGGAGGGGGTGAGACCCAGTACTTC	CASTVAGGGETQYF	TRBV7-9	TRBD2	TRBJ2-5	-
TGTGCCAGCAGCCCCGGGACTAGCGGGAGGTTCTACGAGCAGTACTTC	CASSPGTSGRFYEQYF	TRBV9	TRBD2	TRBJ2-7	-
TGTGCCAGCAGCGTAGCAGCGGGGCAAGAGACCCAGTACTTC	CASSVAAGQETQYF	TRBV9	TRBD2	TRBJ2-5	-
TGTGCCAGCAGTGAAGGGACAGCTAGCAATCAGCCCCAGCATTTT	CASSEGTASNQPQHF	TRBV6-1	-	TRBJ1-5	-
TGTGCCAGCAGCTTATACGGGAGAGGCTCGGAGCAGTACTTC	CASSLYGRGSEQYF	TRBV7-6	-	TRBJ2-7	-
TGTGCCAGCTCACCGGGCAACTACGAGCAGTACTTC	CASSPGNYEQYF	TRBV18	-	TRBJ2-7	-
TGTGCCAATAGGGGTTGGATGTTTGAGAGCAATCAGCCCCAGCATTTT	CANRGWMFESNQPQHF	TRBV11-3	-	TRBJ1-5	once
TGTGCCAGCAGTTCTAACAGGCTTAGCTCTGGAAACACCATATATTTT	CASSSNRLSSGNTIYF	TRBV28	-	TRBJ1-3	-
TGTGCCAGTAGGACGGGGACGAACACCGGGGAGCTGTTTTTT	CASRTGTNTGELFF	TRBV19	-	TRBJ2-2	-
TGTGCCAGCAGCGCAATACAGGTGAACACTGAAGCTTTCTTT	CASSAIQVNTEAFF	TRBV9	-	TRBJ1-1	-
TGTGCCAGTAGTATTAAGACAGATACCGAGCAGTACTTC	CASSIKTDTEQYF	TRBV19	-	TRBJ2-7	-
TGTGCCAGTAGTAAAGACAGGGGGCGCGATGGCTACACCTTC	CASSKDRGRDGYTF	TRBV19	TRBD1	TRBJ1-2	-
TGTGCCAGCAGTGAAGCAGTCGCGGGAGTTAGTTTTTTCTCCTACAATGAGCAGTTCTTC	CASSEAVAGVSFFSYNEQFF	TRBV6-1	TRBD2	TRBJ2-1	-
TGTGCCAGCAGCGTGGGGGACAGGGCCTACAATGAGCAGTTCTTC	CASSVGDRAYNEQFF	TRBV9	TRBD1	TRBJ2-1	few
TGTGCCAGCAGCTTAGTAGCAGAGACCCAGTACTTC	CASSLVAETQYF	TRBV11-3	-	TRBJ2-5	-
TGCGCCAGCAGCGATAGGCCGGGACAGGGATCGGGAAACACCATATATTTT	CASSDRPGQGSGNTIYF	TRBV4-3	TRBD1	TRBJ1-3	-
TGTGCCACCAGCAGAGTAGGGGCTACAACTAATGAAAAACTGTTTTTT	CATSRVGATTNEKLFF	TRBV15	-	TRBJ1-4	once